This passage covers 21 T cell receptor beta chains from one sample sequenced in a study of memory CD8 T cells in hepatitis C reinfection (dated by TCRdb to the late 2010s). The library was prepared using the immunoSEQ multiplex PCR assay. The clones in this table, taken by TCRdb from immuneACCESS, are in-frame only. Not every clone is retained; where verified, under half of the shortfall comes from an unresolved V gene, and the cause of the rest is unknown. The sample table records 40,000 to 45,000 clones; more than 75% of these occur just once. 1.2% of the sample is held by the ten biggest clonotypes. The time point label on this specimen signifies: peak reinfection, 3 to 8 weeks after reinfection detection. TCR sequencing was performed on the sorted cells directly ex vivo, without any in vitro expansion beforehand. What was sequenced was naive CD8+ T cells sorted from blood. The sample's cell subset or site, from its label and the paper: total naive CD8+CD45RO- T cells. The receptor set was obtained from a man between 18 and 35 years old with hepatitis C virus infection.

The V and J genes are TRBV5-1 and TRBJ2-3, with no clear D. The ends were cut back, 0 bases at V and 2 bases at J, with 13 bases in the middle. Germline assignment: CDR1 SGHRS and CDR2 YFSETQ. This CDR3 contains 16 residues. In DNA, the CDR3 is TGCGCCAGCAGCTTGGTCCCGTCTGTATCCACAGATACGCAGTATTTT. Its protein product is CASSLVPSVSTDTQYF.

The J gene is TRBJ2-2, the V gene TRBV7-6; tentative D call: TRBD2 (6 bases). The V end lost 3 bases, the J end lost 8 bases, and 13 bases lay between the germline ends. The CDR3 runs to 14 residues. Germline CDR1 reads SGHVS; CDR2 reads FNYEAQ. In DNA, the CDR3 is TGTGCCAGCAGCTTGGTGACGGAGGGAGGGGAGCTGTTTTTT. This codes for CASSLVTEGGELFF.

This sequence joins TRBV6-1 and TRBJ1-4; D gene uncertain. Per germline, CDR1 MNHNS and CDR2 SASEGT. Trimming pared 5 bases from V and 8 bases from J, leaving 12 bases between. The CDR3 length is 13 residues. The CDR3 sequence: CASSFPWPEKLFF. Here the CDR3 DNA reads TGTGCCAGCAGTTTCCCCTGGCCCGAAAAACTGTTTTTT.

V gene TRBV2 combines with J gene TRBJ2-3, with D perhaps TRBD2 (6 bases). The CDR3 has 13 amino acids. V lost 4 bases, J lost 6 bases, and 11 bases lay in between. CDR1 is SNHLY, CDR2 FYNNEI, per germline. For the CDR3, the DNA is TGTGCCAGCAGTGCCGGCCGGGGGGATACGCAGTATTTT. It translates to CASSAGRGDTQYF.

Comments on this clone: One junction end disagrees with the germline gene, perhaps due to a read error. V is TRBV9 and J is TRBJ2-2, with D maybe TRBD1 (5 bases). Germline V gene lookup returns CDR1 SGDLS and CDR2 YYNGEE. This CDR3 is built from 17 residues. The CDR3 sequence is CASSGTGAILNAGELFF. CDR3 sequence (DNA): TGTGCCAGCAGCGGTACAGGAGCGATATTGAACGCCGGGGAGCTGTTTTTT.

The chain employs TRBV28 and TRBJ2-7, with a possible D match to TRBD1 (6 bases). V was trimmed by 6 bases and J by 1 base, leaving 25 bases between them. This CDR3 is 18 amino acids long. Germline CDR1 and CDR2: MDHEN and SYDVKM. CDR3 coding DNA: TGTGCCAGCAGCCCCTCCCGGGACATCTCACGATTGTCCTACGAGCAGTACTTC. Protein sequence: CASSPSRDISRLSYEQYF.

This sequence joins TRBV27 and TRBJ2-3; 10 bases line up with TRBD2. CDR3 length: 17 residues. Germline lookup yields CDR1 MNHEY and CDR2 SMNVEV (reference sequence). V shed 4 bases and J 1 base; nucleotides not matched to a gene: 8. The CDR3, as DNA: TGTGCCAGCAGTTCGACCCTAGCGGGAGTGGGCACAGATACGCAGTATTTT. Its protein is CASSSTLAGVGTDTQYF.

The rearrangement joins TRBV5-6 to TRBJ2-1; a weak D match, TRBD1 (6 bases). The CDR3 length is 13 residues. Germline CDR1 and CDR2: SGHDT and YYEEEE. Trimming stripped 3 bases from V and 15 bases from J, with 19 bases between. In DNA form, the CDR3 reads TGTGCCAGCAGCTCCTGGGGCGGACAGCCGACGTTCTTC. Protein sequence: CASSSWGGQPTFF.

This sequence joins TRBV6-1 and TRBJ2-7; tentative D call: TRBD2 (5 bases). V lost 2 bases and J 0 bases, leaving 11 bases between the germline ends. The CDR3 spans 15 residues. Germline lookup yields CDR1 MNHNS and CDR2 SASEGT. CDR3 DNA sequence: TGTGCCAGCAGTGAATCGGGGTCAATCTCCTACGAGCAGTACGTC. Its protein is CASSESGSISYEQYV.

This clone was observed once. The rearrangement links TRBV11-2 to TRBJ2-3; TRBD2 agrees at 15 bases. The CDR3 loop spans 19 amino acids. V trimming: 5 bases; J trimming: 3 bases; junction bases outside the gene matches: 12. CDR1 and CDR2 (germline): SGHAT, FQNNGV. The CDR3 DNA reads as TGTGCCAGCAGCCAAGGGACTAGCGGGAGGAGGTTTCGGACAGATACGCAGTATTTT. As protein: CASSQGTSGRRFRTDTQYF.

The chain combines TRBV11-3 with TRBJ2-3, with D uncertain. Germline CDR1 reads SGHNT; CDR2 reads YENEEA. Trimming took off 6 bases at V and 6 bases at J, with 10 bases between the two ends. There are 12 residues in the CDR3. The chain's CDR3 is CASSEPGDTQYF. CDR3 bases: TGTGCCAGCAGTGAGCCCGGGGATACGCAGTATTTT.

CDR3 protein: CASSSIGGLAGGQSEQFF. CDR3 sequence (DNA): TGTGCCAGCAGCTCCATAGGCGGGTTGGCGGGGGGGCAAAGTGAGCAGTTCTTC. The V call is TRBV7-2, the J call TRBJ2-1; 9 bases agree with TRBD2. V lost 4 bases and J lost 9; bases outside the gene matches: 19. The CDR3 spans 18 residues. The germline V gene encodes CDR1 SGHTA and CDR2 FQGNSA.

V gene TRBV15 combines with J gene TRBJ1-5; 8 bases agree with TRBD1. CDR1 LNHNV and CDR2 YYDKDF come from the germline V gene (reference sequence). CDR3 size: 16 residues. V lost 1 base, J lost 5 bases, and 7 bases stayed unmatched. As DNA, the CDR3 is TGTGCCACCAGCAGAGGGGGGACAGGAGTTGATCAGCCCCAGCATTTT. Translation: CATSRGGTGVDQPQHF.

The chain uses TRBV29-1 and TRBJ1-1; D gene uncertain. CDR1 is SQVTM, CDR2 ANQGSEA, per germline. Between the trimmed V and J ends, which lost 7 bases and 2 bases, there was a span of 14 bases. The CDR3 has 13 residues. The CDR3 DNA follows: TGCAGCGCCCGCGATGCACTTAACACTGAAGCTTTCTTT. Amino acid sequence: CSARDALNTEAFF.

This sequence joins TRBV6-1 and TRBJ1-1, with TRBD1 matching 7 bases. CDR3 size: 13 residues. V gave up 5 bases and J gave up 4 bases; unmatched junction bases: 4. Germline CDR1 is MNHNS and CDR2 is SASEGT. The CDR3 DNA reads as TGTGCCAGCAGTCCAGGGGGAGGCACTGAAGCTTTCTTT. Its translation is CASSPGGGTEAFF.

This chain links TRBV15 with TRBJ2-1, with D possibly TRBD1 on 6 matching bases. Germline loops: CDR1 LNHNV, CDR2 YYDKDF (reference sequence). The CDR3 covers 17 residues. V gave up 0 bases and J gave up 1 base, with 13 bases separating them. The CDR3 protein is CATSRDAGVNSYNEQFF. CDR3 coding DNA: TGTGCCACCAGCAGAGATGCAGGGGTTAATTCCTACAATGAGCAGTTCTTC.

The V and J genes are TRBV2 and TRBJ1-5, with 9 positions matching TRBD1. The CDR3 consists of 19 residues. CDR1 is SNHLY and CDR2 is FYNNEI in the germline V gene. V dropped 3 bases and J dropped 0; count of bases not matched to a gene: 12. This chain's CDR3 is CASSDPSDRGANSNQPQHF. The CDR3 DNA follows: TGTGCCAGCAGTGACCCATCGGACAGGGGCGCTAATAGCAATCAGCCCCAGCATTTT.

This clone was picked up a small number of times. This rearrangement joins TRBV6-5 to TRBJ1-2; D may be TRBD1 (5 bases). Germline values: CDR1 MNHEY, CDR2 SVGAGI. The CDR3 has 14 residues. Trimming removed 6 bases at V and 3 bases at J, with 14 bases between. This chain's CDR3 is CASSLRGGDYGYTF. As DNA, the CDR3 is TGTGCCAGCAGCCTCCGCGGGGGGGACTATGGCTACACCTTC.

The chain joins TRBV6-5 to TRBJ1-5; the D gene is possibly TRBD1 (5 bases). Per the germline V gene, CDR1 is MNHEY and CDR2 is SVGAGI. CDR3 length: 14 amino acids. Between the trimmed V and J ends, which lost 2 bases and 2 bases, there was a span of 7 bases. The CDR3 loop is CASSYEGGNQPQHF. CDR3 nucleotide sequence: TGTGCCAGCAGTTACGAAGGGGGCAATCAGCCCCAGCATTTT.

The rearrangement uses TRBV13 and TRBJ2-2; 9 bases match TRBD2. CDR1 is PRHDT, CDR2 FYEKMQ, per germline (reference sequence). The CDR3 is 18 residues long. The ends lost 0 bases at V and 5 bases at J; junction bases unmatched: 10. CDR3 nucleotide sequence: TGTGCCAGCAGCTTAGGCCCAGCGGGGGGCATCGTGACCGGGGAGCTGTTTTTT. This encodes CASSLGPAGGIVTGELFF.

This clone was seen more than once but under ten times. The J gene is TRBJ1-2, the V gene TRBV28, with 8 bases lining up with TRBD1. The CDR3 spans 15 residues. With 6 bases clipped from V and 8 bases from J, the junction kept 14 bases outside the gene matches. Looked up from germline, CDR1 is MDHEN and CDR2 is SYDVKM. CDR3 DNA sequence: TGTGCCAGCAGAAGAATAACGCAGGGGGCGCAGGGCTACACCTTC. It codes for CASRRITQGAQGYTF.